One sample yielded the 9 T cell receptor beta chains listed below, sequenced in a study of blood T cells in healthy people across ages. The authors ran a second PCR of 7 to 11 cycles using a sample-barcoded 5' primer and a J-beta primer mix. One entry per CDR3 protein, called by TCRdb with MiXCR from the 5' RACE reads. The table includes about 840,000 distinct CDR3 sequences, almost 30% detected once. These data also featured in a second study, about T cells of mothers and their children.

What was sequenced was blood. The receptors stem from a woman aged 40 to 55 in good health.

This clonotype was detected many times. The chain recombines TRBV28 with TRBJ2-5, with TRBD1 matching 11 bases. Germline trimming cut 6 bases from V and 5 bases from J; bases unmatched to any gene: 5. Germline V CDR1 and CDR2: MDHEN, SYDVKM. The CDR3 is made up of 14 amino acids. The DNA for the CDR3 is TGTGCCAGCAGCGGGACAGGGGGAAGGGAGACCCAGTACTTC. Protein product: CASSGTGGRETQYF.

Notes on this clonotype: A clone one base away is much larger, so this may be a read error. In DNA, the CDR3 is TGTGCCAGCAGCGATAGACAGGGAAAGACTGAAGCTTTCTTT. It codes for CASSDRQGKTEAFF. The chain has TRBV6-1 and TRBJ1-1, with TRBD1 identical over 7 bases. This CDR3 contains 14 residues. The V and J ends lost 6 bases and 5 bases, in that order; junction bases with no gene match: 9. CDR1 and CDR2 from the germline V gene are MNHNS and SASEGT.

In the case of this clonotype: This may be a read error, as it is one base from a much larger clone. This chain connects TRBV5-1 to TRBJ2-1, with 7 bases identical to TRBD2. CDR3 size: 15 residues. V trimming: 3 bases; J trimming: 6 bases; junction bases outside the gene matches: 9. From germline, CDR1 is SGHRS and CDR2 YFSETQ. In nucleotides, the CDR3 is TGCGCCAGCAGCTCGGCCCAACTAGCGATCAATGAGCAGTTCTTC. Amino acids: CASSSAQLAINEQFF. Looking up the rest from reference TRBV5-1 and TRBJ2-1 gives the full variable domain: KAGVTQTPRYLIKTRGQQVTLSCSPISGHRSVSWYQQTPGQGLQFLFEYFSETQRNKGNFPGRFSGRQFSNSRSEMNVSTLELGDSALYLCASSSAQLAINEQFFGPGTRLTVL.

The CDR3 reads CASSIKGGAGDTQYF. Here the CDR3 DNA reads TGTGCCAGCAGCATCAAAGGGGGGGCTGGAGATACGCAGTATTTT. The V gene is TRBV7-2, the J gene TRBJ2-3; tentatively, D is TRBD2 (7 bases). CDR1 SGHTA and CDR2 FQGNSA come from the germline V gene. V was cut by 5 bases and J by 5 bases, with 17 bases left in between. This CDR3 is built from 15 residues.

The V call is TRBV18, the J call TRBJ2-3; no firm D call. The CDR3 totals 15 residues. V lost 1 base to trimming and J lost 6 bases, with 14 bases between them. The germline CDR1 and CDR2 sequences are KGHSH and LQKENI. CDR3 in DNA: TGTGCCAGCTCACCACTCGGGTCCGAGAGGGATACGCAGTATTTT. Its protein product is CASSPLGSERDTQYF.

The sample holds many counts of this clonotype. The chain couples TRBV6-5 to TRBJ1-2, with 7 positions matching TRBD1. Trimming cost V 6 bases and J 6 bases; bases outside gene matches: 13. The CDR3 has 15 residues. Germline V lookup: CDR1 MNHEY, CDR2 SVGAGI. Here the CDR3 DNA reads TGTGCCAGCAGAGGAAGGGGGCGCGGAACCAATGGCTACACCTTC. This translates into CASRGRGRGTNGYTF.

The chain couples TRBV2 to TRBJ2-1; either TRBD1 or TRBD2 may supply D (6 bases each). V lost 6 bases, J lost 0 bases, and 21 bases lay in between. Germline V CDR1 and CDR2: SNHLY, FYNNEI. The CDR3 runs 18 residues. CDR3 coding DNA: TGTGCCAGCAGGGGGTCCGGGGGCAGGGCCCTCTCCTACAATGAGCAGTTCTTC. This codes for CASRGSGGRALSYNEQFF.

Only one count was recorded for this clonotype. The CDR3 region has the DNA TGTGCCATCAGGGAGGCGGGGGCCTCCTACAATGAGCAGTTCTTC. It yields the protein CAIREAGASYNEQFF. The rearrangement links TRBV10-3 to TRBJ2-1; D is perhaps TRBD2 (7 bases). V was pared by 6 bases and J by 0 bases, with 12 bases between. Germline CDR1 is ENHRY and CDR2 is SYGVKD. The CDR3 contains 15 residues.

This clonotype was observed at least ten times. This rearrangement joins TRBV24-1 to TRBJ2-1; 8 bases map to TRBD1. V shed 5 bases and J 8 bases; nucleotides not matched to a gene: 7. The CDR3 sequence is 14 residues long. Germline V gene data show CDR1 as KGHDR and CDR2 as SFDVKD. The DNA of the CDR3 is TGTGCCACCAGTGTGGCAGGGGGCTCGGATGAGCAGTTCTTC. Amino acid sequence: CATSVAGGSDEQFF.